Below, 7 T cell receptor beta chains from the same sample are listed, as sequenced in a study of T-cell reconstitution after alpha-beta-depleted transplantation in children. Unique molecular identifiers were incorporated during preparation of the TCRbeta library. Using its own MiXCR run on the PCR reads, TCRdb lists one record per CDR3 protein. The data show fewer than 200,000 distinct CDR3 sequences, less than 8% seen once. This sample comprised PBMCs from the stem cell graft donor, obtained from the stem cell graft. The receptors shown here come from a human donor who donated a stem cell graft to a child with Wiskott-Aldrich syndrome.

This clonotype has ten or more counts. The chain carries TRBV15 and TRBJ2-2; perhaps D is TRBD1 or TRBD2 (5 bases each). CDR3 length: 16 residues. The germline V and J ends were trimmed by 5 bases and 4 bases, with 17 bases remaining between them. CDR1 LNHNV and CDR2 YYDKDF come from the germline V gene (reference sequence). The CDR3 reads CATSFQGLEGTGELFF. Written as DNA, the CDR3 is TGTGCCACCAGCTTTCAGGGCCTCGAGGGCACCGGGGAGCTGTTTTTT.

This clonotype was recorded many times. CDR3 in amino acids: CASRQRTYEQYF. In DNA form, the CDR3 reads TGTGCCAGCAGACAGCGAACCTACGAGCAGTACTTC. This chain connects TRBV6-6 to TRBJ2-7; D is unclear. The germline CDR1 and CDR2 sequences are MNHNY and SVGAGI (reference sequence). The CDR3 is 12 residues long. V lost 6 bases, J lost 2 bases, and 8 bases lay in between.

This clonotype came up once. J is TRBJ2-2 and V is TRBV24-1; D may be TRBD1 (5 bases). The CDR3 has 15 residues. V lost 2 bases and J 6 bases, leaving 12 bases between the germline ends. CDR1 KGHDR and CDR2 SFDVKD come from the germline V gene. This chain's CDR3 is CATSDSRPRAGELFF. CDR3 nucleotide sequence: TGTGCCACCAGTGATTCCAGACCCAGGGCCGGGGAGCTGTTTTTT.

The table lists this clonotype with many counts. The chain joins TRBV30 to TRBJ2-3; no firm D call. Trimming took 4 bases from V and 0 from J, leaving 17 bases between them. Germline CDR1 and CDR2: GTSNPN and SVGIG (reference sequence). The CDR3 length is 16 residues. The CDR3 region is CAWKRSKSSSTDTQYF. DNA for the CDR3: TGTGCCTGGAAACGAAGTAAATCCTCTAGCACAGATACGCAGTATTTT.

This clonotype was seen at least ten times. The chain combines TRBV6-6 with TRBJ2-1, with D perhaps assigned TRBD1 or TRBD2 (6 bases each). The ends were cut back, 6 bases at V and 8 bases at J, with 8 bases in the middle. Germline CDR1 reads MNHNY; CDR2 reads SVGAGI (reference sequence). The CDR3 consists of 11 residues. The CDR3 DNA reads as TGTGCCAGCAGAAGGGGGGATGAGCAGTTCTTC. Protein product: CASRRGDEQFF.

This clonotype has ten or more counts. CDR3 protein: CSAGGGQGARETQYF. Written as DNA, the CDR3 is TGCAGCGCAGGTGGGGGACAGGGGGCTCGGGAGACCCAGTACTTC. The rearrangement uses TRBV29-1 and TRBJ2-5; 12 bases align to TRBD1. Trimming took 7 bases from V and 5 from J; bases not matched to a gene: 11. Germline CDR1 SQVTM, CDR2 ANQGSEA. The CDR3 contains 15 residues. Drawing the rest from reference TRBV29-1 and TRBJ2-5, the complete variable domain is SAVISQKPSRDICQRGTSLTIQCQVDSQVTMMFWYRQQPGQSLTLIATANQGSEATYESGFVIDKFPISRPNLTFSTLTVSNMSPEDSSIYLCSAGGGQGARETQYFGPGTRLLVL.

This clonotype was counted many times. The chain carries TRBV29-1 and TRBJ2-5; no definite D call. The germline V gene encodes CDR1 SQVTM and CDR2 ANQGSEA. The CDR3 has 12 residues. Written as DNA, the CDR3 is TGCAGTGCACATAGACCCGGGGAGACCCAGTACTTC. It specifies CSAHRPGETQYF.